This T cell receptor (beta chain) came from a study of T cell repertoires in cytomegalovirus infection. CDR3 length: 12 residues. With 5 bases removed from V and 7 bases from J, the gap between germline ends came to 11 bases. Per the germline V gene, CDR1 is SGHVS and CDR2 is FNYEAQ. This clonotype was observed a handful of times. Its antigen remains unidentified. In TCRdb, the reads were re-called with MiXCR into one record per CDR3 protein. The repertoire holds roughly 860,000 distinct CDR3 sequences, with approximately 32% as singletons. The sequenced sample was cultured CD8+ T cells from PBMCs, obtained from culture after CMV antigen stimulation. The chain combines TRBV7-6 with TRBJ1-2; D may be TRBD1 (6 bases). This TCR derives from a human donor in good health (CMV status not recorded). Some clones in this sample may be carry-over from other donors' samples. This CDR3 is CASSGGPGGYTF. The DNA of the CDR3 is TGTGCCAGCAGCGGGGGGCCTGGTGGCTACACCTTC. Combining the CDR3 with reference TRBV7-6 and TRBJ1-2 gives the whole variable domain GAGVSQSPRYKVTKRGQDVALRCDPISGHVSLYWYRQALGQGPEFLTYFNYEAQQDKSGLPNDRFSAERPEGSISTLTIQRTEQRDSAMYRCASSGGPGGYTFGSGTRLTVV.